The 21 T cell receptor beta chains below were found in one sample sequenced in a study of blood T cell repertoires in COVID-19. Assay used: immunoSEQ multiplex PCR; TCRdb lists only in-frame clones, some missing. The top ten clones hold less than 4% of a sample with approximately 160,000 clones, around 83% of them seen once. Specimen: PBMCs or T cells enriched from blood (not recorded which). Source of these receptors: a woman aged 50 to 60 in a cohort exposed to, infected with or recovered from COVID-19 (not recorded which).

This chain uses TRBV7-8 with TRBJ2-3, with 13 positions matching TRBD2. J gave up 2 bases and V 5 bases, and 7 bases lay outside the gene matches. Per germline, CDR1 SGHVS and CDR2 FQNEAQ. This CDR3 is 17 amino acids long. DNA of the CDR3: TGTGCCAGCAGCGCGAGGACTAGCGGGAGCCCCACAGATACGCAGTATTTT. Protein product: CASSARTSGSPTDTQYF. Complete variable domain (other parts from reference TRBV7-8 and TRBJ2-3): GAGVSQSPRYKVAKRGQDVALRCDPISGHVSLFWYQQALGQGPEFLTYFQNEAQLDKSGLPSDRFFAERPEGSVSTLKIQRTQQEDSAVYLCASSARTSGSPTDTQYFGPGTRLTVL.

The chain combines TRBV7-9 with TRBJ1-3; D is perhaps TRBD1 (5 bases). CDR1 is SEHNR, CDR2 FQNEAQ, per germline (reference sequence). The CDR3 has 15 residues. The germline V and J ends were trimmed by 6 bases and 2 bases, with 14 bases remaining between them. This chain's CDR3 is CASSGYLTAGNTIYF. The CDR3 DNA reads as TGTGCCAGCAGTGGATACCTGACAGCTGGAAACACCATATATTTT.

The chain is built from TRBV4-1 and TRBJ1-2; 12 bases line up with TRBD1. This CDR3 is 16 amino acids long. V dropped 8 bases and J dropped 4; count of bases not matched to a gene: 11. Germline CDR1 reads MGHRA; CDR2 reads YSYEKL. This CDR3 reads CASSGTGGLRVYGYTF. CDR3 DNA: TGCGCCAGCTCCGGGACAGGGGGCTTGAGAGTCTATGGCTACACCTTC.

The genes are TRBV29-1 and TRBJ2-4, with no clear D. V was trimmed by 4 bases and J by 0 bases, leaving 10 bases between them. CDR1 and CDR2 (germline): SQVTM, ANQGSEA. The CDR3 is made up of 14 amino acids. For the CDR3, the DNA is TGCAGCGTTGGGGCTGATATAGCCAAAAACATTCAGTACTTC. Encoded protein: CSVGADIAKNIQYF. Based on the CDR3 plus reference TRBV29-1 and TRBJ2-4, the full variable domain is SAVISQKPSRDICQRGTSLTIQCQVDSQVTMMFWYRQQPGQSLTLIATANQGSEATYESGFVIDKFPISRPNLTFSTLTVSNMSPEDSSIYLCSVGADIAKNIQYFGAGTRLSVL.

This CDR3 reads CASSIGYSYYEQYF. The CDR3 coding sequence is TGTGCCAGTAGTATAGGTTACAGCTACTACGAGCAGTACTTC. This chain uses TRBV19 with TRBJ2-7, with D hard to call. The V gene's germline CDR1 is LNHDA and CDR2 SQIVND (reference sequence). The V end was cut by 1 base, the J end by 3 bases, with 10 bases between. CDR3 length equals 14 residues.

The chain carries TRBV29-1 and TRBJ1-1; possible D gene TRBD1, 5 bases. The CDR3 loop spans 13 amino acids. Germline V gives CDR1 SQVTM, CDR2 ANQGSEA. With 2 bases removed from V and 3 bases from J, the gap between germline ends came to 10 bases. The CDR3 nucleotides are TGCAGCGTTGAATCGGGGGGGGACACTGAAGCTTTCTTT. It encodes CSVESGGDTEAFF.

In nucleotides, the CDR3 is TGTGCCAGCAGCTCAGGTTGGAACACTGAAGCTTTCTTT. Encoded protein: CASSSGWNTEAFF. V is TRBV28 and J is TRBJ1-1; D gene unclear. Per the germline V gene, CDR1 is MDHEN and CDR2 is SYDVKM. V was cut by 6 bases and J by 1 base, with 9 bases left in between. CDR3 length equals 13 residues.

The chain couples TRBV14 to TRBJ1-1; D perhaps matches TRBD1 (6 bases). Trimming shortened V by 4 bases and J by 2 bases, and 17 bases separated the two germline ends. Germline V lookup: CDR1 SGHDN, CDR2 FVKESK. The CDR3 is 16 amino acids. CDR3 DNA sequence: TGTGCCAGCAGCCTCTCTAGGGGGACGGGAAACACTGAAGCTTTCTTT. It encodes CASSLSRGTGNTEAFF.

The chain recombines TRBV20-1 with TRBJ2-3; D gene unclear. Germline CDR1 reads DFQATT; CDR2 reads SNEGSKA (reference sequence). CDR3 length equals 14 residues. The V gene lost 3 bases and the J gene lost 4 bases, with 14 bases spanning the gap. The CDR3 bases are TGCAGTGCTAGTCGTACGCGTTTTGCAGATACGCAGTATTTT. It encodes CSASRTRFADTQYF.

As DNA, the CDR3 is TGTGCCAGCAGTGAAGAGGGGGCGGATGAGCAGTTCTTC. Encoded protein: CASSEEGADEQFF. The chain recombines TRBV2 with TRBJ2-1; 7 bases line up with TRBD1. The CDR3 contains 13 residues. Unmatched junction bases numbered 2, after V lost 1 base and J lost 8 bases. The germline gives CDR1 SNHLY, CDR2 FYNNEI.

The CDR3 protein is CASSLRSYYGYTF. DNA for the CDR3: TGTGCCAGCAGTTTACGGTCTTACTATGGCTACACCTTC. The chain carries TRBV12-3 or TRBV12-4 and TRBJ1-2; D is undetermined. The CDR3 extends over 13 amino acids. V was trimmed by 2 bases and J by 3 bases, leaving 7 bases between them.

This rearrangement joins TRBV28 to TRBJ1-2; TRBD1 might be the D (6 bases). Germline values: CDR1 MDHEN, CDR2 SYDVKM. V lost 5 bases and J 2 bases, leaving 18 bases between the germline ends. The CDR3 has 16 amino acids. CDR3 loop: CASSRIITQGNYGYTF. Here the CDR3 DNA reads TGTGCCAGCAGTCGGATTATCACGCAGGGGAACTATGGCTACACCTTC.

The CDR3 reads CASSDRVSNEKLFF. As DNA, the CDR3 is TGTGCCAGCAGCGACAGGGTATCTAATGAAAAACTGTTTTTT. The V and J genes are TRBV9 and TRBJ1-4; weak D call: TRBD1 (6 bases). CDR1 and CDR2 (germline): SGDLS, YYNGEE. CDR3 length: 14 amino acids. V gave up 3 bases and J gave up 3 bases, with 9 bases separating them.

The CDR3 reads CASSLGGQGNQPQHF. The CDR3 DNA reads as TGTGCCAGCAGTTTAGGAGGGCAGGGCAATCAGCCCCAGCATTTT. The chain links TRBV28 to TRBJ1-5; no reliable D call. V lost 2 bases and J 2 bases, leaving 10 bases between the germline ends. Germline CDR1 is MDHEN and CDR2 is SYDVKM. The CDR3 length is 15 residues.

The chain carries TRBV9 and TRBJ1-1; a weak D match, TRBD1 (6 bases). The CDR3 covers 14 residues. Germline loops: CDR1 SGDLS, CDR2 YYNGEE. Trimming took off 7 bases at V and 1 base at J, with 14 bases between the two ends. The CDR3 reads CASGGVAGNTEAFF. CDR3 in DNA: TGTGCCAGCGGGGGCGTGGCAGGGAACACTGAAGCTTTCTTT.

The rearrangement uses TRBV5-1 and TRBJ1-6; D is unclear. The germline V and J ends were trimmed by 3 bases and 7 bases, with 11 bases remaining between them. The CDR3 runs to 14 residues. The germline gives CDR1 SGHRS, CDR2 YFSETQ. Here the CDR3 reads CASSSEQTNSPLHF. CDR3 coding DNA: TGCGCCAGCAGCTCAGAACAGACCAATTCACCCCTCCACTTT.

The chain combines TRBV4-3 with TRBJ1-2, with D perhaps TRBD1 (5 bases). The CDR3 runs to 16 residues. Trimming removed 6 bases at V and 4 bases at J, with 21 bases between. CDR1 LGHNA and CDR2 YSLEER come from the germline V gene. The CDR3 reads CASSPSLSGALYGYTF. The CDR3 nucleotides are TGCGCCAGCAGTCCAAGCTTGTCTGGGGCTCTCTATGGCTACACCTTC.

The chain combines TRBV4-1 with TRBJ1-1, with 8 bases lining up with TRBD1. Germline loops: CDR1 MGHRA, CDR2 YSYEKL. This CDR3 contains 13 residues. J lost 5 bases, V lost 9 bases, and 8 bases had no gene match. CDR3 sequence reads: CASSTGVGTEAFF. The CDR3 DNA is TGCGCCAGTTCGACAGGGGTAGGGACTGAAGCTTTCTTT.

The genes are TRBV19 and TRBJ2-7; weak D call: TRBD2 (6 bases). Germline lookup yields CDR1 LNHDA and CDR2 SQIVND (reference sequence). V lost 3 bases, J lost 6 bases, and 21 bases lay in between. The CDR3 extends over 16 amino acids. The CDR3, as DNA: TGTGCCAGTAGTATGTCCCAAGAAGGAGGGCCATCCGAGCAGTACTTC. Translation: CASSMSQEGGPSEQYF.

The chain recombines TRBV30 with TRBJ1-3; D remains unclear. This CDR3 has 17 residues. Trimming removed 5 bases from V and 3 bases from J, with 23 bases in between. Looked up from germline, CDR1 is GTSNPN and CDR2 is SVGIG (reference sequence). The CDR3 loop is CAWAAGIEGGFGNTIYF. In DNA form, the CDR3 reads TGTGCCTGGGCCGCAGGAATCGAGGGAGGCTTTGGAAACACCATATATTTT.

This chain connects TRBV10-2 to TRBJ2-7; no definite D call. Germline CDR1 reads WSHSY; CDR2 reads SAAADI. V lost 4 bases and J lost 1, with 2 bases in between. This CDR3 is built from 11 residues. This chain's CDR3 is CASSASYEQYF. The CDR3 nucleotides are TGCGCCAGCAGTGCTTCCTACGAGCAGTACTTC.